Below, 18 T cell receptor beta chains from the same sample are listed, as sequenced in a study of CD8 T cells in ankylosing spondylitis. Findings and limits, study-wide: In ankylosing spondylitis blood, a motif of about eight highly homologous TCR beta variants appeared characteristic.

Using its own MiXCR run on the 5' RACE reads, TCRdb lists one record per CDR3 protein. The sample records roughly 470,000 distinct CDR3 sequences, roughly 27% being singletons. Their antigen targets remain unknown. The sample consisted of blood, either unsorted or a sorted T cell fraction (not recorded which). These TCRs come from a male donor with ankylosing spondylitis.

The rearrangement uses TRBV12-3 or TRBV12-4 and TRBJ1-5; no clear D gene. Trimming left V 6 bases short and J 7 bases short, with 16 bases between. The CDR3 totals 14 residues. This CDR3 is CASSPGQNGQPQHF. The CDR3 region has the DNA TGTGCCAGCAGCCCTGGCCAAAATGGACAGCCCCAGCATTTT.

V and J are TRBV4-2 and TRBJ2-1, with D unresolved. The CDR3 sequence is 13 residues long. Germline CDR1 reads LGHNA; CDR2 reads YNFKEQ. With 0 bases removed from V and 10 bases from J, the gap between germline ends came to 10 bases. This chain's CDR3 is CASSQETLREQFF. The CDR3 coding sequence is TGTGCCAGCAGCCAAGAAACCCTTAGGGAGCAGTTCTTC.

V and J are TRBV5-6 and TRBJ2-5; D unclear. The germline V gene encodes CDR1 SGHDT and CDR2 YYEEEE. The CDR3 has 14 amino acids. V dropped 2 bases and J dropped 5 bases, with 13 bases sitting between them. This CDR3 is CASSFRHGTETQYF. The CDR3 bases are TGTGCCAGCAGCTTTAGACATGGAACCGAGACCCAGTACTTC.

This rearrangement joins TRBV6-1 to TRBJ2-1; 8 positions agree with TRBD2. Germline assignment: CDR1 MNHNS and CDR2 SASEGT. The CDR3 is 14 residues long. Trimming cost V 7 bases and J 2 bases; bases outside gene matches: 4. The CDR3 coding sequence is TGTGCCAGCACGCGGGAGGTCACCTACAATGAGCAGTTCTTC. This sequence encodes CASTREVTYNEQFF.

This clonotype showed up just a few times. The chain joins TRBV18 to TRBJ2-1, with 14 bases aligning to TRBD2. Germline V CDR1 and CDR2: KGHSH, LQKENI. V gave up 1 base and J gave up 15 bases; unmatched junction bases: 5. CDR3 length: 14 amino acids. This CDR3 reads CASSPLGLAGGLFF. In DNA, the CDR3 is TGTGCCAGCTCACCACTAGGACTAGCGGGAGGTTTGTTCTTC.

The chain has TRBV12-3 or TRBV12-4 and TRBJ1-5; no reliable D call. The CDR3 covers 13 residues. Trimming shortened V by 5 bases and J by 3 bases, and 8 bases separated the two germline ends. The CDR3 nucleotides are TGTGCCAGCAGTAAGGGTCTCAATCAGCCCCAGCATTTT. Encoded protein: CASSKGLNQPQHF.

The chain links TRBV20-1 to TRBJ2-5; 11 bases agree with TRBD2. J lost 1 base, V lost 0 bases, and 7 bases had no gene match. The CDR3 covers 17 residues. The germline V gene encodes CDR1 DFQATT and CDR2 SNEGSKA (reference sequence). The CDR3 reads CSARDGLAGGFQETQYF. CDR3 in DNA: TGCAGTGCTAGAGATGGCCTAGCGGGAGGATTCCAAGAGACCCAGTACTTC.

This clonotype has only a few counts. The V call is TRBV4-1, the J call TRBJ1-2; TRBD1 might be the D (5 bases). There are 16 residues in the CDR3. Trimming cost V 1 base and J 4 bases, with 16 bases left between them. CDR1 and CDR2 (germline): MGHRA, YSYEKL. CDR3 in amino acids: CASSQVVQAPFYGYTF. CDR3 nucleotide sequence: TGCGCCAGCAGCCAAGTAGTACAGGCCCCCTTCTATGGCTACACCTTC.

The CDR3 region is CASSSFIRMSYNEQFF. CDR3 sequence (DNA): TGTGCCAGCAGTTCCTTTATCAGGATGTCCTACAATGAGCAGTTCTTC. The genes are TRBV6-5 and TRBJ2-1; D is unclear. Germline V lookup: CDR1 MNHEY, CDR2 SVGAGI. Between the trimmed V and J ends, which lost 4 bases and 1 base, there was a span of 14 bases. This CDR3 region has 16 residues.

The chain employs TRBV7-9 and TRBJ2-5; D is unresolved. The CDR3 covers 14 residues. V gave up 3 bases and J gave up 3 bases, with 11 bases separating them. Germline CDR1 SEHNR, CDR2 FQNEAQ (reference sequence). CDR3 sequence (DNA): TGTGCCAGCAGCTTTGGTTCGGTAAAAGAGACCCAGTACTTC. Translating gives CASSFGSVKETQYF.

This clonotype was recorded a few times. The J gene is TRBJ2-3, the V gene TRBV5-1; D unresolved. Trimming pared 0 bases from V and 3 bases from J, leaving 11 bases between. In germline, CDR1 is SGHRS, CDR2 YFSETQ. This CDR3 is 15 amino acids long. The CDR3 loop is CASSLDGRATDTQYF. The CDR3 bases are TGCGCCAGCAGCTTGGATGGACGCGCAACAGATACGCAGTATTTT.

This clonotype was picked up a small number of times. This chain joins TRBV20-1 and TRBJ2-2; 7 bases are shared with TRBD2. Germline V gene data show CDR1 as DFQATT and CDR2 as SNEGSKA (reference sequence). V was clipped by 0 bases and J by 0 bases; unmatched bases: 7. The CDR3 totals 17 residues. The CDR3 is CSARDPRLAPNTGELFF. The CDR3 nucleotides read TGCAGTGCTAGAGACCCGAGACTAGCCCCGAACACCGGGGAGCTGTTTTTT.

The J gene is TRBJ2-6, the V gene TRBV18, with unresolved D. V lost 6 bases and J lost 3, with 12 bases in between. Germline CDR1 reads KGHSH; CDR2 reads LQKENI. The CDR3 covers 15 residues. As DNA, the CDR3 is TGTGCCAGCTCCTTTGGAAGAGTTGGGGCCAACGTCCTGACTTTC. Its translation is CASSFGRVGANVLTF. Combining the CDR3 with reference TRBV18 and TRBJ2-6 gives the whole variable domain NAGVMQNPRHLVRRRGQEARLRCSPMKGHSHVYWYRQLPEEGLKFMVYLQKENIIDESGMPKERFSAEFPKEGPSILRIQQVVRGDSAAYFCASSFGRVGANVLTFGAGSRLTVL.

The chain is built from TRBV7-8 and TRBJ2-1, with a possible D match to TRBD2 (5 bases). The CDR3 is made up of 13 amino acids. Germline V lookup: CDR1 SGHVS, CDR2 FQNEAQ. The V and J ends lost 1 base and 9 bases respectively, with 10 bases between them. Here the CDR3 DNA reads TGTGCCAGCAGCTTAGTGGGAGACGGTGAGCAGTTCTTC. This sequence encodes CASSLVGDGEQFF.

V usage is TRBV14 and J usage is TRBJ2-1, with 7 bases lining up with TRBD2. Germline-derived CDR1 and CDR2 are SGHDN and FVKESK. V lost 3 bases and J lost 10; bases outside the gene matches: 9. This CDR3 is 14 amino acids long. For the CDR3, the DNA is TGTGCCAGCAGCCATATCGGCGGGAGCGGGGAGCAGTTCTTC. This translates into CASSHIGGSGEQFF.

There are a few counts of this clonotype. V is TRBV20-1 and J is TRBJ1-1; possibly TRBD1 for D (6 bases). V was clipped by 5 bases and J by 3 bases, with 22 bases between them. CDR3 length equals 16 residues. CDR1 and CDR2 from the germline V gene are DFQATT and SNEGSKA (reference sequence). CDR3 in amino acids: CSALPTWGALDTEAFF. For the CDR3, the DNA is TGCAGTGCTCTGCCCACGTGGGGGGCCCTGGACACTGAAGCTTTCTTT.

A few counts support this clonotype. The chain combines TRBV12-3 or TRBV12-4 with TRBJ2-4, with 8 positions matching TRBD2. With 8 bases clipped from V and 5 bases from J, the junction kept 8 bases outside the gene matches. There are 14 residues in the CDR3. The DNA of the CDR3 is TGTGCCAGCTACAGCGGGAGTCACCAAAACATTCAGTACTTC. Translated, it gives CASYSGSHQNIQYF.

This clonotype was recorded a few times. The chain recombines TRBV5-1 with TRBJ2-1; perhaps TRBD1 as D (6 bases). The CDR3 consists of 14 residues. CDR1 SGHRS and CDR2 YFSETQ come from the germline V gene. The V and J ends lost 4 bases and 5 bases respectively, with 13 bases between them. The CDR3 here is CASSGSGQNNEQFF. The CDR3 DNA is TGCGCCAGCAGCGGATCGGGACAAAACAATGAGCAGTTCTTC.